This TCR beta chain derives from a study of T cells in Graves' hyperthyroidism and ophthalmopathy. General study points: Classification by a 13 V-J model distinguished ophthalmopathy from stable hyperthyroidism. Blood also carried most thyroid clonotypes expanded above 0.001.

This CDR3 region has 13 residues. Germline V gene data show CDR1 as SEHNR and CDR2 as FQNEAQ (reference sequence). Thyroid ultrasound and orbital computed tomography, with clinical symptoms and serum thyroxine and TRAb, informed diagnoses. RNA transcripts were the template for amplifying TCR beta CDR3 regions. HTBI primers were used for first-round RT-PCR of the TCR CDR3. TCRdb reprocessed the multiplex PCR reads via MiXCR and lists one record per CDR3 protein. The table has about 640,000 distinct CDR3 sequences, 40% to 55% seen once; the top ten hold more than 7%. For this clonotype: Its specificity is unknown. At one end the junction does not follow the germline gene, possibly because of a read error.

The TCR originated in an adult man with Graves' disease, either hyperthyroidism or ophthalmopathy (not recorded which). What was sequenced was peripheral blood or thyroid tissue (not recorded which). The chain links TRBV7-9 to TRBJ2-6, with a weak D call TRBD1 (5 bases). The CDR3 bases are TGTGCCAGCAGTCTCTCTGGGGCCAACGTCCCGCCTTTC. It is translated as CASSLSGANVPPF.